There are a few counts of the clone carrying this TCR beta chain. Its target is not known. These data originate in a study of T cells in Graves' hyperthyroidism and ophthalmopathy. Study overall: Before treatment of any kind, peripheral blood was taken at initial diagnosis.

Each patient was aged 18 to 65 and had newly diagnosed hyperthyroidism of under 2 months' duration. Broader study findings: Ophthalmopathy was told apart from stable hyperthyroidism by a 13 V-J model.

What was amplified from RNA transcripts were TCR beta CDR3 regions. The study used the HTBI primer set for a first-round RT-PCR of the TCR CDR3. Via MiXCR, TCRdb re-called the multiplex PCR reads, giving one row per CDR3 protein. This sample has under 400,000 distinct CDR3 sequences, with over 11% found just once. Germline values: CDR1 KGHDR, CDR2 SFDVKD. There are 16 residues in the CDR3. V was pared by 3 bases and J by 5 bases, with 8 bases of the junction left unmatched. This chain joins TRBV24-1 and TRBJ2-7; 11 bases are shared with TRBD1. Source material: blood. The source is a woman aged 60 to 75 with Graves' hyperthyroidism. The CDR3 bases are TGTGCCACCAGTGATCCGCCTGGACAGGGGGCCAACGAGCAGTACTTC. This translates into CATSDPPGQGANEQYF.